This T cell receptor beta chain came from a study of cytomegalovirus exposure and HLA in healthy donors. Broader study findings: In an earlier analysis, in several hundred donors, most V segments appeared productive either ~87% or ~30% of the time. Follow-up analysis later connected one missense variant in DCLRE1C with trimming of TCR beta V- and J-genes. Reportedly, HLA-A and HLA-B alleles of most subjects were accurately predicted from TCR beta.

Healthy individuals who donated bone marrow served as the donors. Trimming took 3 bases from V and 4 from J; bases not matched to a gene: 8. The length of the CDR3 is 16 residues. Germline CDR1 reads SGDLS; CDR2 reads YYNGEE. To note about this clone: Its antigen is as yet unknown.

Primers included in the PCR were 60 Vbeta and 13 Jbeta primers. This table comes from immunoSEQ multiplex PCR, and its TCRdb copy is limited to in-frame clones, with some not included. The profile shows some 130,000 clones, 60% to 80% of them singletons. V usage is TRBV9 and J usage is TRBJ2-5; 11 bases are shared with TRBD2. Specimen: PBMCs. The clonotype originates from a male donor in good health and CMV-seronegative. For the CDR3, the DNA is TGTGCCAGCAGCGAAACTAGCGGGAGAGCGGGAGAGACCCAGTACTTC. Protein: CASSETSGRAGETQYF. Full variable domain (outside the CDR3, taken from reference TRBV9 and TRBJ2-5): DSGVTQTPKHLITATGQRVTLRCSPRSGDLSVYWYQQSLDQGLQFLIQYYNGEERAKGNILERFSAQQFPDLHSELNLSSLELGDSALYFCASSETSGRAGETQYFGPGTRLLVL.